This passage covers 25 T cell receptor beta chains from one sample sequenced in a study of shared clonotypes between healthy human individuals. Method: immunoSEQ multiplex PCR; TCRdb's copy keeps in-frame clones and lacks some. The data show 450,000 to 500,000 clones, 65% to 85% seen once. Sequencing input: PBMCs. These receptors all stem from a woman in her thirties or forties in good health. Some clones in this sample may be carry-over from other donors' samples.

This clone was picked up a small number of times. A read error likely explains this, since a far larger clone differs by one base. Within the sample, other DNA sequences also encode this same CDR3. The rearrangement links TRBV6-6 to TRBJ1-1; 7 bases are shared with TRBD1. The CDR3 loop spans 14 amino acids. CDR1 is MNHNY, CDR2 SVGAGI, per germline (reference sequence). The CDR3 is CASSYSTRGDEAFF. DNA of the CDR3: TGTGCCAGCAGTTACTCGACCAGGGGGGATGAAGCCTTCTTT.

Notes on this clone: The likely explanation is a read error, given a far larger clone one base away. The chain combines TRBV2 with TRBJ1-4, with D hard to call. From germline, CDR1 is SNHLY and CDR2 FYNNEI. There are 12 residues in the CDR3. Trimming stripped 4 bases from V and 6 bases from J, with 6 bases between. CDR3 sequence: CASSGKHEKLFF. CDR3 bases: TGTGCCAGCAGTGGGAAGCATGAAAAACTGTTTTTT.

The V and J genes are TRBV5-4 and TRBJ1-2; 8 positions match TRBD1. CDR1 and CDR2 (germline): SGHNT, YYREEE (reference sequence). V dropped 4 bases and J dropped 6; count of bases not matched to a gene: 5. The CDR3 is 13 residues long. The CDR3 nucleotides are TGTGCCAGCAGCCGACAGGGGATAGATGGCTACACCTTC. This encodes CASSRQGIDGYTF.

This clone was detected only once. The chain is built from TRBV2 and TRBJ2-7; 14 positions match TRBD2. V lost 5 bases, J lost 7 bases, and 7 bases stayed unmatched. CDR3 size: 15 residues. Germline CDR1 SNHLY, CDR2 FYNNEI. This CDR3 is CASSPGLAGAEEQYF. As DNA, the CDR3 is TGTGCCAGCAGTCCGGGACTAGCGGGAGCGGAGGAGCAGTACTTC.

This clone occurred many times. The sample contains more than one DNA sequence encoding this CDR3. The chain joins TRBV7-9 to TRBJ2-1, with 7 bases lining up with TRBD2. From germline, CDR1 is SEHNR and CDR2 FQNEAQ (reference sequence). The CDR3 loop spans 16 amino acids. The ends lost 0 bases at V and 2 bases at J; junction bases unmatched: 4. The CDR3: CASSLALAGAYNEQFF. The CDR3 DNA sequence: TGTGCCAGCAGCTTAGCGCTCGCGGGGGCCTACAATGAGCAGTTCTTC.

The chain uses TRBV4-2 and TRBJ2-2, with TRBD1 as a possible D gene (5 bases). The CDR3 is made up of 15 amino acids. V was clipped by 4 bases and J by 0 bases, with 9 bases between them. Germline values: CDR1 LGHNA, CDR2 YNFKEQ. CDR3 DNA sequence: TGTGCCAGCAGCCCACAGGAGTCGAACACCGGGGAGCTGTTTTTT. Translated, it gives CASSPQESNTGELFF.

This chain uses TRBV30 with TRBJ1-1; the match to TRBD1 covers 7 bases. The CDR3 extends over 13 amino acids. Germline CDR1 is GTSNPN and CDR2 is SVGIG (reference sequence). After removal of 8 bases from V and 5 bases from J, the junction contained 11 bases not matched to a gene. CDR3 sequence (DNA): TGTGCCGGGTTTGGACAGGTATGGACTGAAGCTTTCTTT. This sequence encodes CAGFGQVWTEAFF.

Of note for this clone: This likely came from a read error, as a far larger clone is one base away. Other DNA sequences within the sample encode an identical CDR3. CDR3 nucleotide sequence: TGTGCCAGCAGCCTACAGGCATCTTCAAACACCGGGGAGCTGTTTTTT. Protein sequence: CASSLQASSNTGELFF. The V gene is TRBV5-6, the J gene TRBJ2-2; TRBD1 might be the D (5 bases). Between the trimmed V and J ends, which lost 4 bases and 2 bases, there was a span of 15 bases. Germline CDR1 SGHDT, CDR2 YYEEEE. The CDR3 runs 16 residues.

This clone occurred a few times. CDR3 region: CASTLSPVNQPQHF. CDR3 DNA sequence: TGTGCCAGCACTCTATCGCCAGTCAATCAGCCCCAGCATTTT. V and J are TRBV18 and TRBJ1-5; no clear D. Trimming cost V 8 bases and J 3 bases, with 14 bases left between them. Germline-derived CDR1 and CDR2 are KGHSH and LQKENI. The CDR3 is made up of 14 amino acids.

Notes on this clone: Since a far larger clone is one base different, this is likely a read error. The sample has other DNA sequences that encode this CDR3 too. The CDR3 coding sequence is TGCGCTAGCAGCCAAGACAGGAGTAACTATGGCTACACCTTC. Protein product: CASSQDRSNYGYTF. The genes are TRBV4-3 and TRBJ1-2; a possible D gene is TRBD1 (6 bases). Germline lookup yields CDR1 LGHNA and CDR2 YSLEER. This CDR3 is built from 14 residues.

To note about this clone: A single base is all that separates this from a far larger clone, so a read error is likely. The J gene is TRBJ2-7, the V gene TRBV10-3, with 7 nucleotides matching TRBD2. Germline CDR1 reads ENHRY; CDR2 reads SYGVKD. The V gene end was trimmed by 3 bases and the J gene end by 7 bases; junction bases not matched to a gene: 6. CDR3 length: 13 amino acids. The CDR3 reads CAISDLAGNEQYF. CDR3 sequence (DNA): TGTGCCATCAGTGATTTAGCGGGTAATGAGCAGTACTTC.

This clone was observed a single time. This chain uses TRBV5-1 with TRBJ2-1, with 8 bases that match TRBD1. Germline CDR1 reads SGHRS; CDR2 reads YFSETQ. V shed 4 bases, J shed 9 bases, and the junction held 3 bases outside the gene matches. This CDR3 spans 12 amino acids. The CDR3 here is CASSVDRAEQFF. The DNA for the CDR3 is TGCGCCAGCAGCGTGGACAGGGCTGAGCAGTTCTTC.

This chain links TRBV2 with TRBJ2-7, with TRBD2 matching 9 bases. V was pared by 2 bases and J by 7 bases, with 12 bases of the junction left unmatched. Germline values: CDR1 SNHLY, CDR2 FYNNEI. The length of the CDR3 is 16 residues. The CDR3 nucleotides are TGTGCCAGCAGTGAACGGGTAGCGGGAGTTCAGAGGGAGCAGTACTTC. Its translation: CASSERVAGVQREQYF.

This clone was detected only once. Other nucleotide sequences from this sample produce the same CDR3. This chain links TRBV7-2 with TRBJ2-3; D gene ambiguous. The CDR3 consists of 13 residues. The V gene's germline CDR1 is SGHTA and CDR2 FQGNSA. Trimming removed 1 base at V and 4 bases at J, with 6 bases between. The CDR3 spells CASSLVGADTQYF. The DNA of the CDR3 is TGTGCCAGCAGCTTAGTGGGTGCAGATACGCAGTATTTT.

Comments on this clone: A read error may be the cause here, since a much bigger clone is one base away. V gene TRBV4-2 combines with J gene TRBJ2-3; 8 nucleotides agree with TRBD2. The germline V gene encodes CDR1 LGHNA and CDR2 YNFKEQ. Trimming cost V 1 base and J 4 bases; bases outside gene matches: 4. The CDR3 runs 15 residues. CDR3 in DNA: TGTGCCAGCAGCCAAGCGGGAGGGCCGGCAGATACGCAGTATTTT. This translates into CASSQAGGPADTQYF.

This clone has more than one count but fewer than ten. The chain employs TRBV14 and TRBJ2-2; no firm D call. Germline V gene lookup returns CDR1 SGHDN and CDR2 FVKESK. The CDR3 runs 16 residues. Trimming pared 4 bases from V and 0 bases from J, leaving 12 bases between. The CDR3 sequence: CASSPPPDANTGELFF. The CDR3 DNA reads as TGTGCCAGCAGCCCACCTCCGGACGCGAACACCGGGGAGCTGTTTTTT. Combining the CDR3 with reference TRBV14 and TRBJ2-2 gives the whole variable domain EAGVTQFPSHSVIEKGQTVTLRCDPISGHDNLYWYRRVMGKEIKFLLHFVKESKQDESGMPNNRFLAERTGGTYSTLKVQPAELEDSGVYFCASSPPPDANTGELFFGEGSRLTVL.

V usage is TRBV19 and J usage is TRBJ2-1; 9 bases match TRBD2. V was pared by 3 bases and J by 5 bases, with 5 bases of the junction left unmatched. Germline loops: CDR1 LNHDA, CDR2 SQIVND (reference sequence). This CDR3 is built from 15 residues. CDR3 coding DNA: TGTGCCAGTAGTATTCCGGGACTAGCCCACAATGAGCAGTTCTTC. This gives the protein CASSIPGLAHNEQFF. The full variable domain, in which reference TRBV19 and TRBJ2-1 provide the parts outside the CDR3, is DGGITQSPKYLFRKEGQNVTLSCEQNLNHDAMYWYRQDPGQGLRLIYYSQIVNDFQKGDIAEGYSVSREKKESFPLTVTSAQKNPTAFYLCASSIPGLAHNEQFFGPGTRLTVL.

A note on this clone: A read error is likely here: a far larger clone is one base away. The DNA for the CDR3 is TGTGCCAGCAGCCAGGGACGGATCCAAGAGACCCAGTACTTC. It encodes CASSQGRIQETQYF. The J gene is TRBJ2-5, the V gene TRBV5-8; perhaps D is TRBD1 or TRBD2 (5 bases each). The CDR3 length is 14 residues. Trimming took off 4 bases at V and 1 base at J, with 11 bases between the two ends. Germline V gives CDR1 SGHTS, CDR2 YDEGEE. The full variable domain, with the rest looked up from reference TRBV5-8 and TRBJ2-5, is EAGVTQSPTHLIKTRGQQATLRCSPISGHTSVYWYQQALGLGLQFLLWYDEGEERNRGNFPPRFSGRQFPNYSSELNVNALELEDSALYLCASSQGRIQETQYFGPGTRLLVL.

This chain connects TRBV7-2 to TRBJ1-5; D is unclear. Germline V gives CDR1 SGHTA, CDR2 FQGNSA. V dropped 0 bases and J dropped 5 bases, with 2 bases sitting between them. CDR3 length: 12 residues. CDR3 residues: CASSLADQPQHF. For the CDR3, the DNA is TGTGCCAGCAGCTTAGCAGATCAGCCCCAGCATTTT.

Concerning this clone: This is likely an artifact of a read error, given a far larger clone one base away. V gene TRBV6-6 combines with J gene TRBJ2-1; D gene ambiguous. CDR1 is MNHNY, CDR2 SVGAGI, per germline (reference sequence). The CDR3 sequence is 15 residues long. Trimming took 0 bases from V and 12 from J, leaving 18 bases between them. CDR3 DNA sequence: TGTGCCAGCAGTTACTCGATTTTAGGGATCGATGGGCAGTTCTTC. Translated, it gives CASSYSILGIDGQFF.

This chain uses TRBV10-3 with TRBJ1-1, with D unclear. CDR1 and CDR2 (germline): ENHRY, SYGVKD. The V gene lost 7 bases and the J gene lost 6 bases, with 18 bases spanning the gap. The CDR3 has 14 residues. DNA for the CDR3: TGTGCCATCAAAGGAAGTGGGTGGGAACCTGAAGCTTTCTTT. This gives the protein CAIKGSGWEPEAFF.

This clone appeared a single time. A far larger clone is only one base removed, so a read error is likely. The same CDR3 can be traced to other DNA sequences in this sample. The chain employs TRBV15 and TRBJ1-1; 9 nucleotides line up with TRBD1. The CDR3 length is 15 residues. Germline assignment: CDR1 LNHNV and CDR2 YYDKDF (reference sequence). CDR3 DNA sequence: TGCGCCACCAGCAGAGGGACAGGGTATTTCACTGAAGCTTTCTTT. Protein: CATSRGTGYFTEAFF.

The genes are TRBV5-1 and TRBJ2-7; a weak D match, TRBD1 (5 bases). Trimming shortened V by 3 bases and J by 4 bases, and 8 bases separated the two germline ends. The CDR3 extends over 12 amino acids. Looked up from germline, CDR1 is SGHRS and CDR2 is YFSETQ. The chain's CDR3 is CASSYSGYEQYF. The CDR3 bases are TGCGCCAGCAGCTACTCAGGGTACGAGCAGTACTTC.

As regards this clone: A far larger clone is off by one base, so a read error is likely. In DNA, the CDR3 is TGTGCCTGGAGTGTACTGTGCGGGACTAATGAAAAACTGTTTTTT. Protein product: CAWSVLCGTNEKLFF. V is TRBV30 and J is TRBJ1-4; no reliable D call. Deletions cut 0 bases from V and 2 bases from J, with 10 bases between. CDR1 and CDR2 from the germline V gene are GTSNPN and SVGIG (reference sequence). The CDR3 loop spans 15 amino acids.

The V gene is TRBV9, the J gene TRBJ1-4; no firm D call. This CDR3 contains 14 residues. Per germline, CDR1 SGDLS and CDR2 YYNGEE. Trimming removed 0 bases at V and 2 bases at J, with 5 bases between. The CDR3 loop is CASSVGATNEKLFF. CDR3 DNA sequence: TGTGCCAGCAGCGTAGGGGCCACTAATGAAAAACTGTTTTTT.